This T cell receptor beta chain was sequenced for a study of T-cell reconstitution after alpha-beta-depleted transplantation in children. Unique molecular identifiers were incorporated into the prepared TCRbeta library. TCRdb re-analysed the PCR reads in MiXCR, keeping a single row per CDR3 protein. The repertoire holds hundreds of thousands of distinct CDR3 sequences, with 10% to 15% as singletons. With 6 bases clipped from V and 6 bases from J, the junction kept 9 bases outside the gene matches. The germline gives CDR1 SEHNR, CDR2 FQNEAQ (reference sequence). This CDR3 has 15 residues. Of note for this clonotype: As yet, its antigen is unknown.

Study observations and caveats: Approximately two months post-transplant, alpha-beta T cells reportedly originated from several hundred expanded graft clones.

This TCR derives from a male patient younger than 18 who had a stem cell transplant for acute myeloid leukemia, so the T cells may come from the graft donor. The starting material was PBMCs, mostly from graft donor cells, obtained 360 days after TCRalphabeta/CD19-depleted stem cell transplant. The chain has TRBV7-9 and TRBJ2-1, with 9 bases fitting TRBD2. The CDR3 DNA reads as TGTGCCAGCAGGCAGACCCGGCGGGAGGGCAATGAGCAGTTCTTC. It is translated as CASRQTRREGNEQFF.